This T cell receptor (beta chain) was recorded in a study of T cells after yellow fever vaccination (dated by TCRdb to between 2018 and 2020). Describing the broader study: The SMART-Seq v4 Ultra Low Input RNA kit was used to prepare libraries from fractions with low cell numbers. To follow T-cell clones before and after both primary and booster YFV17D yellow fever vaccination, bulk TCR alpha and beta repertoires underwent longitudinal sequencing. Two healthy male donors, one aged 18 to 30 and one aged 30 to 40 years, made up the cohort. Blood samples were taken at several timepoints before and after primary and secondary immunization, and bulk PBMC replicates and cell subsets were isolated. Study-wide findings and limitations: A small share of clonotypes occurred in both CD4 and CD8 compartments, likely arising from convergent recombination. FACS-sorted repertoires could contain abundant contaminating clonotypes from the bulk population, so computational filtering was required. The secondary T-cell response was weaker than the primary response but faster, peaking on day 5 instead of day 15. Because only two donors were included in the study, the extent to which the findings can be generalized is limited. After the booster, most of the clones that had expanded following primary vaccination were detected again (almost 98% of CD4 and more than 85% of CD8), which suggests that memory was broadly maintained.

The sample's treatment or condition label, decoded: live attenuated yellow fever vaccine strain. At each blood-draw timepoint, two biological replicates of bulk PBMCs were obtained. PBMCs were isolated from peripheral blood using a standard Ficoll-Paque protocol. RNA was extracted with TriZol from bulk PBMCs, CD4 and CD8 fractions, and dextramer-positive and dextramer-negative fractions. The germline V and J ends show losses of 4 bases and 1 base respectively, and no gene match explains 6 bases of the junction. Counted from cysteine to phenylalanine, this CDR3 has 15 amino acids. Only the CDR3 DNA is retained, 45 bases long and in frame from the first base. CDR1 is given as SGHRS and CDR2 as YFSETQ, both from the germline V gene. Details on this clonotype: Its binding antigen is unknown. Base qualities are not provided; no much larger clone lies one nucleotide away.

TCR cDNA was made using 5'RACE template switching, a step that added a universal primer site and unique molecular identifiers. Priming for cDNA synthesis came from both the TCR alpha and TCR beta constant segments. Library amplification used two PCR steps, and the second PCR step added sample barcodes and sequencing adapters. Libraries were sequenced on Illumina HiSeq 2500 (2x100 bp) or NovaSeq (2x150 bp). Per the original workflow: Demultiplexing of reads and collapsing into UMI consensus sequences were performed with MIGEC, and V(D)J alignment was carried out with MiXCR. Vaccine-responding clonotypes were identified with edgeR using replicate PBMC samples, with FDR below 0.01 and a log2 fold change above 5 up to day 15 being required. Bulk clonotypes were assigned CD4 or CD8 identity according to which sequenced CD4 or CD8 repertoire held them at higher abundance. TCRdb cleaned the public reads at Q25 with fastp, built clones with MiXCR and kept in-frame beta chains. Rows with one shared CDR3 protein collapse into an entry with the most common genes and DNA. Here the V and J calls rest on TCRdb's processing, not on the authors' analysis. The sample table shows some 400,000 distinct CDR3 sequences, and about 6% are seen once. The biggest ten clones account for 15% of the sample.

Here the chain combines TRBV5-1 and TRBJ2-3; 7 nucleotides in the junction match TRBD1. The sample in question was PBMCs, obtained 5 days after the yellow fever booster vaccination. This clonotype originated in a man younger than 45 who received the YFV17D yellow fever vaccine. The bases are TGCGCCAGCAGCATGACAGGGAGAGGCACAGATACGCAGTATTTT. Translated, it reads CASSMTGRGTDTQYF.